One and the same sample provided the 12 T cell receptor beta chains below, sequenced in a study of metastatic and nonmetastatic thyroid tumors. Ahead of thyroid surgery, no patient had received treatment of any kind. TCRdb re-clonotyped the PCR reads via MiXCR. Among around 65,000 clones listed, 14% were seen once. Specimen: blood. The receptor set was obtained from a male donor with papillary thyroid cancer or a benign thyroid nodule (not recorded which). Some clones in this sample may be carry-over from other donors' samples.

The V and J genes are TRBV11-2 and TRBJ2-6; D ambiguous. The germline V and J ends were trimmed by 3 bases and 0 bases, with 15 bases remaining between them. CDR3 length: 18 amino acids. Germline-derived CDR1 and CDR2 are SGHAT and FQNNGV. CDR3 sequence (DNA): TGTGCCAGCAGCTTCCACGAGGTAATAAGCTCTGGGGCCAACGTCCTGACTTTC. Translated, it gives CASSFHEVISSGANVLTF.

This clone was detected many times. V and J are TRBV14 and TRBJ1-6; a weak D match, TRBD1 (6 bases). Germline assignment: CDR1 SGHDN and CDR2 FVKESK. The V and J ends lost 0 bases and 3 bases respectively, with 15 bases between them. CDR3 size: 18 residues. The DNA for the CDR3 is TGTGCCAGCAGCCAAGAAGAACAGGGTGCAAACTATAATTCACCCCTCCACTTT. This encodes CASSQEEQGANYNSPLHF.

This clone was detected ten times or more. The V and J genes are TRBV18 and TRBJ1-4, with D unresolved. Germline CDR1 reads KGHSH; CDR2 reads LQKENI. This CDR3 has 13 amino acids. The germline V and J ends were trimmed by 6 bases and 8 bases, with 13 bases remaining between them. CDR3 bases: TGTGCCAGCTCCCTCGGCCTGGAAGAAAAACTGTTTTTT. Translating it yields CASSLGLEEKLFF.

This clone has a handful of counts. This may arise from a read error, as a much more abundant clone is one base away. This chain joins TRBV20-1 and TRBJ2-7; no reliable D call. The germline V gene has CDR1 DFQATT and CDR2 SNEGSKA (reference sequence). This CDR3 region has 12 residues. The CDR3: CSARDLGYEQCF. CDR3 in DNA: TGCAGTGCTAGAGATCTTGGCTACGAGCAGTGCTTC.

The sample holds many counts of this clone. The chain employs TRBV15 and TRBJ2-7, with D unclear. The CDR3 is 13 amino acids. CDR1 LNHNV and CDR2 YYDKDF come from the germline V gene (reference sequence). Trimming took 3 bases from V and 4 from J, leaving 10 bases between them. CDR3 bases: TGTGCCACCAGCAGGTCCCGAACGTACGAGCAGTACGTC. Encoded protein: CATSRSRTYEQYV.

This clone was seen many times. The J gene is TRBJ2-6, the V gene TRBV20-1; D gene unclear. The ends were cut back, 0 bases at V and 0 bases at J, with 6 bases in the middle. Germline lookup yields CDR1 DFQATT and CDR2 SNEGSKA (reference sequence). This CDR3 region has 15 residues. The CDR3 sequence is CSARDLTSGANVLTF. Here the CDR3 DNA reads TGCAGTGCTAGAGATTTGACCTCTGGGGCCAACGTCCTGACTTTC.

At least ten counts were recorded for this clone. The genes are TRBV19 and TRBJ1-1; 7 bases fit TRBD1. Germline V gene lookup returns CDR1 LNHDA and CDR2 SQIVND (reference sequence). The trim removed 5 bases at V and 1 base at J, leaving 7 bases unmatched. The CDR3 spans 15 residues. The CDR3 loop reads CASSWGTVGNTEAFF. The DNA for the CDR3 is TGTGCCAGTAGTTGGGGGACAGTGGGGAACACTGAAGCTTTCTTT.

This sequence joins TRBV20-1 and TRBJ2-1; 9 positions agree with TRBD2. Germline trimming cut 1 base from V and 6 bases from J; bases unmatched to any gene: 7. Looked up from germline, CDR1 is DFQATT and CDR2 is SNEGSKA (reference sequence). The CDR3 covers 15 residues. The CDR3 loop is CSARVREGLSNEQFF. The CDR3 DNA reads TGCAGTGCTAGAGTGCGGGAGGGGTTATCCAATGAGCAGTTCTTC.

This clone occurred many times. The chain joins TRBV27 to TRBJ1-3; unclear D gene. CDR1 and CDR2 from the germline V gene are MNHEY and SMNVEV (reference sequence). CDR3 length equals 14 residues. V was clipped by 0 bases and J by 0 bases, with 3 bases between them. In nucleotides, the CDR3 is TGTGCCAGCAGTTTATCGGGCTCTGGAAACACCATATATTTT. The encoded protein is CASSLSGSGNTIYF.

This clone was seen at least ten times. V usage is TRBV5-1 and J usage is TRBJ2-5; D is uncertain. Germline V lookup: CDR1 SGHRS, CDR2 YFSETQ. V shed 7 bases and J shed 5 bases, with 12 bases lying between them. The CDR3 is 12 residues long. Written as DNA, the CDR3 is TGCGCCAGCGGCAGTAGAAGGGAGACCCAGTACTTC. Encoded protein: CASGSRRETQYF.

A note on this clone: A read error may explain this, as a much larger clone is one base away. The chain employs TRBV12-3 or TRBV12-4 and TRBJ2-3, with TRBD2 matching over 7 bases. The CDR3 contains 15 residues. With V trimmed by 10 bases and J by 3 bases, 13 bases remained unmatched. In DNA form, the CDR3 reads TGTGCCATCTCCTGGGGGGGTTCTAGGACAGATACGCAGTATTTT. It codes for CAISWGGSRTDTQYF.

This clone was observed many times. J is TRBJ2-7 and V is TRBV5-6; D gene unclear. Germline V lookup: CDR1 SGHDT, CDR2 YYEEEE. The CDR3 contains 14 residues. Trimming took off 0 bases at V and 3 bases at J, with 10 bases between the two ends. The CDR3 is CASSLAGEGYEQYF. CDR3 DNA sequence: TGTGCCAGCAGCTTGGCAGGCGAAGGCTACGAGCAGTACTTC.